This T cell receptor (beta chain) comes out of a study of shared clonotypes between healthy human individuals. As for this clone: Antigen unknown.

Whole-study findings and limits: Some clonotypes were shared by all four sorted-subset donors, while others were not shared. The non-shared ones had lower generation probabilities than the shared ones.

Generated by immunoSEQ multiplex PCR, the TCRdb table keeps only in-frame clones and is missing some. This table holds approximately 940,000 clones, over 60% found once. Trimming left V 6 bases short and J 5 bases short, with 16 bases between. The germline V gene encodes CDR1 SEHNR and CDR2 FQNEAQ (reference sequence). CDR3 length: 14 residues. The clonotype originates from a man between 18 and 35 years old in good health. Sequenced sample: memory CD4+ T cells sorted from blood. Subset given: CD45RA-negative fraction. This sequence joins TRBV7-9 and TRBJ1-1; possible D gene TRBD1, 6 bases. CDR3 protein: CASRLQGGKTEAFF. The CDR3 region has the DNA TGTGCCAGCAGGTTACAGGGCGGGAAGACTGAAGCTTTCTTT.